This TCR beta chain is from a study of T-cell memory formation after mild COVID-19. Study-level findings and limits: Specificity for SARS-CoV-2 was not confirmed among the second-wave clones peaking on day 37.

In TCRdb, the 5' RACE reads were re-called with MiXCR into one record per CDR3 protein. The sample yields roughly 110,000 distinct CDR3 sequences, about 17% seen once. This clonotype was detected only a few times. Its antigen is not identified. Germline loops: CDR1 SGDLS, CDR2 YYNGEE. V dropped 3 bases and J dropped 4 bases, with 9 bases sitting between them. The CDR3 runs to 13 residues. The clonotype was recovered from an adult woman who had mild COVID-19 (a few samples of this study predate the infection). Cell type and time point are not known. The source material was PBMCs or a T cell subset sorted from them (not recorded which). The rearrangement joins TRBV9 to TRBJ2-3; no clear D. This CDR3 reads CASSALVADTQYF. The CDR3 DNA reads TGTGCCAGCAGCGCCTTAGTGGCAGATACGCAGTATTTT.